This T cell receptor beta chain was identified during a study of technical replicates of blood from a handful of donors. The CDR3 contains 15 residues. The trim removed 8 bases at V and 5 bases at J, leaving 8 bases unmatched. Germline CDR1 MNHNS, CDR2 SASEGT. Profiling relied on immunoSEQ multiplex PCR, and the TCRdb table lists in-frame clones only, not all of them. The repertoire consists of tens of thousands of clones, with roughly 93% occurring once and the leading ten covering 0.24%. The sequence came from a human donor in good health. The chain has TRBV6-1 and TRBJ2-1, with 11 nucleotides matching TRBD2. What was sequenced was T cells isolated from PBMCs. DNA for the CDR3: TGTGCCAGCGGGGGGGGGACTAGCGGACACAATGAGCAGTTCTTC. This translates into CASGGGTSGHNEQFF.